This T cell receptor (beta chain) was profiled in a study of shared clonotypes between healthy human individuals. Study details: Used for every donor were three CD4 naive, three CD4 memory, two CD8 naive and one CD8 memory plate. Study-wide results and caveats: Several donors held about 4.5% of naive CD4 clonotypes in common.

This clone was counted a single time. Its antigen is unidentified. Libraries were prepared by immunoSEQ multiplex PCR; TCRdb keeps only in-frame clonotypes and omits some of them. The sample has a few million clones, 85% to 95% seen once. Nashville, Tennessee was home to all donors, who were Caucasian adults. Input material: naive CD4+ T cells sorted from blood. Subset specified: CD45RA+ positively selected. The origin of this receptor is a man between 18 and 29 years old in good health.

This CDR3 is CASSLWIGELFF. DNA for the CDR3: TGTGCCAGCAGTTTGTGGATCGGGGAGCTGTTTTTT. The V call is TRBV28, the J call TRBJ2-2; D is undetermined. Per the germline V gene, CDR1 is MDHEN and CDR2 is SYDVKM. The CDR3 loop spans 12 amino acids. The V end was cut by 3 bases, the J end by 7 bases, with 6 bases between.